This T cell receptor beta chain came from a study of blood T cell repertoires in COVID-19. Sequencing used immunoSEQ multiplex PCR; TCRdb keeps in-frame clones, though not all of them. The top ten hold 0.95% to 1.5% of the sample, which has 350,000 to 450,000 clones, around 89% seen once. V was clipped by 5 bases and J by 6 bases; unmatched bases: 7. Germline V gene sequence: CDR1 MNHEY, CDR2 SMNVEV (reference sequence). CDR3 length: 16 amino acids. The clonotype originates from a man aged 35-49 years with acute or convalescent COVID-19. The gene calls are TRBV27 and TRBJ2-3, with 14 bases fitting TRBD2. Source material: peripheral blood. The CDR3 spells CASSATGTSGSDTQYF. The CDR3 nucleotides read TGTGCCAGCAGTGCCACCGGGACTAGCGGGAGCGATACGCAGTATTTT.